Listed here are 18 T cell receptor beta chains from one sample, sequenced in a study of CD8+ T cells in alopecia areata. Noted treatment: oral pan-JAK inhibitor, 5-10 mg twice daily. Extracted RNA was reverse transcribed, and the resulting cDNA served as sequencing template. Generated by immunoSEQ multiplex PCR, the TCRdb table keeps only in-frame clones and is missing some. This table has 35,000 to 50,000 clones, under 70% appearing once. This specimen consisted of CD8+ T cells sorted from blood, obtained at week 4, from a patient treated with tofacitinib. The receptor source for this set is a human donor with alopecia areata.

Only a few counts were recorded for this clone. This chain links TRBV30 with TRBJ1-6; TRBD1 agrees at 10 bases. From germline, CDR1 is GTSNPN and CDR2 SVGIG (reference sequence). The ends lost 4 bases at V and 7 bases at J; junction bases unmatched: 4. The CDR3 spans 14 residues. CDR3 sequence (DNA): TGTGCCTGGAACCCGGGACAGGGGAATTCACCCCTCCACTTT. Amino acids: CAWNPGQGNSPLHF.

The chain combines TRBV27 with TRBJ2-7; a weak D match, TRBD2 (6 bases). Germline V gene data show CDR1 as MNHEY and CDR2 as SMNVEV (reference sequence). The CDR3 spans 13 residues. Trimming cost V 10 bases and J 6 bases, with 19 bases left between them. Here the CDR3 reads CATTGSRPGEQYF. The CDR3 DNA follows: TGTGCCACAACCGGGAGTCGCCCTGGCGAGCAGTACTTC.

The table lists this clone with a count of one. The CDR3: CASSPGTGVSNYEQYF. The CDR3 DNA reads as TGTGCCAGCAGCCCCGGGACCGGCGTTTCCAACTACGAGCAGTACTTC. The gene calls are TRBV7-9 and TRBJ2-7, with D possibly being TRBD1 or TRBD2 (5 bases each). Looked up from germline, CDR1 is SEHNR and CDR2 is FQNEAQ (reference sequence). This CDR3 region has 16 residues. Trimming left V 5 bases short and J 3 bases short, with 20 bases between.

Here the CDR3 DNA reads TGTGCCAGCAGCCCCCAGACAGGCCGAACCTACGAGCAGTACTTC. Translating it yields CASSPQTGRTYEQYF. The chain joins TRBV7-9 to TRBJ2-7; D perhaps matches TRBD1 (6 bases). Trimming pared 5 bases from V and 2 bases from J, leaving 16 bases between. The CDR3 is made up of 15 amino acids. Germline loops: CDR1 SEHNR, CDR2 FQNEAQ (reference sequence).

This chain links TRBV30 with TRBJ1-2, with 7 nucleotides matching TRBD1. The junction had 4 bases not matched to a gene; V was cut back by 2 bases and J by 4 bases. CDR1 is GTSNPN and CDR2 is SVGIG in the germline V gene (reference sequence). The CDR3 is 13 amino acids. This CDR3 is CAWSPGTAYGYTF. Written as DNA, the CDR3 is TGTGCCTGGAGTCCAGGGACAGCCTATGGCTACACCTTC. Filled out from reference TRBV30 and TRBJ1-2, the complete variable domain reads SQTIHQWPATLVQPVGSPLSLECTVEGTSNPNLYWYRQAAGRGLQLLFYSVGIGQISSEVPQNLSASRPQDRQFILSSKKLLLSDSGFYLCAWSPGTAYGYTFGSGTRLTVV.

There are a few counts of this clone. This chain joins TRBV7-6 and TRBJ2-7, with 8 positions matching TRBD1. With 5 bases clipped from V and 3 bases from J, the junction kept 12 bases outside the gene matches. The CDR3 loop spans 16 amino acids. Germline V gene sequence: CDR1 SGHVS, CDR2 FNYEAQ. CDR3 in DNA: TGTGCCAGCAGCCCTGGGGGCAGGGGGCTTATCTACGAGCAGTACTTC. This gives the protein CASSPGGRGLIYEQYF.

The chain combines TRBV11-2 with TRBJ2-7, with TRBD2 matching 7 bases. The CDR3 covers 12 residues. Germline CDR1 is SGHAT and CDR2 is FQNNGV. With 8 bases clipped from V and 9 bases from J, the junction kept 10 bases outside the gene matches. The CDR3 reads CASQTGGLPQYF. DNA of the CDR3: TGTGCCAGCCAAACGGGAGGTCTCCCGCAGTACTTC.

This rearrangement joins TRBV7-6 to TRBJ2-7; 9 nucleotides align to TRBD2. The germline CDR1 and CDR2 sequences are SGHVS and FNYEAQ. V dropped 5 bases and J dropped 3; count of bases not matched to a gene: 5. CDR3 size: 14 residues. The CDR3 sequence is CASSKAGGHYEQYF. In DNA form, the CDR3 reads TGTGCCAGCAGCAAAGCGGGGGGACACTACGAGCAGTACTTC. The entire variable domain, with the rest obtained from reference TRBV7-6 and TRBJ2-7, is as follows: GAGVSQSPRYKVTKRGQDVALRCDPISGHVSLYWYRQALGQGPEFLTYFNYEAQQDKSGLPNDRFSAERPEGSISTLTIQRTEQRDSAMYRCASSKAGGHYEQYFGPGTRLTVT.

The chain has TRBV4-3 and TRBJ2-3, with 7 bases identical to TRBD1. This CDR3 spans 15 amino acids. CDR1 and CDR2 from the germline V gene are LGHNA and YSLEER. Trimming at V came to 3 bases and at J to 1 base, leaving 4 bases not matched to a gene. DNA of the CDR3: TGCGCCAGCAGCCACACCGACAGGGGCACAGATACGCAGTATTTT. Amino acids: CASSHTDRGTDTQYF.

The chain links TRBV30 to TRBJ2-1; a possible D gene is TRBD1 (6 bases). CDR1 is GTSNPN, CDR2 SVGIG, per germline (reference sequence). V lost 2 bases and J lost 12, with 11 bases in between. This CDR3 comprises 11 residues. This CDR3 is CAWSLGALQFF. The CDR3 bases are TGTGCCTGGAGTTTGGGGGCCCTGCAGTTCTTC.

This clone was seen a handful of times. The CDR3 sequence is CASSLGQGVTEAFF. CDR3 DNA sequence: TGTGCCAGCAGTCTGGGACAGGGGGTCACTGAAGCTTTCTTT. This chain connects TRBV6-5 to TRBJ1-1, with TRBD1 matching over 11 bases. The CDR3 is 14 residues long. V lost 5 bases to trimming and J lost 4 bases; unmatched junction nucleotides: 3. Germline values: CDR1 MNHEY, CDR2 SVGAGI.

The chain combines TRBV30 with TRBJ1-1; tentative D call: TRBD1 (5 bases). Germline V gene lookup returns CDR1 GTSNPN and CDR2 SVGIG (reference sequence). CDR3 length: 12 residues. Deletions cut 8 bases from V and 4 bases from J, with 14 bases between. CDR3 bases: TGTGCCACAAGCCGGGGGATCACTGAAGCTTTCTTT. Protein sequence: CATSRGITEAFF.

This clone occurred once. This chain uses TRBV30 with TRBJ1-1, with D unclear. The CDR3 extends over 8 amino acids. V dropped 1 base and J dropped 11 bases, with 2 bases sitting between them. Germline assignment: CDR1 GTSNPN and CDR2 SVGIG (reference sequence). CDR3 nucleotide sequence: TGTGCCTGGAGTGAGGCTTTCTTT. This translates into CAWSEAFF.

The J gene is TRBJ2-7, the V gene TRBV9; a weak D match, TRBD1 (7 bases). Trimming stripped 6 bases from V and 0 bases from J, with 13 bases between. CDR1 is SGDLS, CDR2 YYNGEE, per germline. The length of the CDR3 is 14 residues. The DNA of the CDR3 is TGTGCCAGCAACGCGGGGACAGCCTCCTACGAGCAGTACTTC. Translating gives CASNAGTASYEQYF.

V usage is TRBV7-2 and J usage is TRBJ1-1; 7 nucleotides match TRBD1. V was clipped by 1 base and J by 8 bases; unmatched bases: 1. The CDR3 sequence is 12 residues long. Per the germline V gene, CDR1 is SGHTA and CDR2 is FQGNSA. In nucleotides, the CDR3 is TGTGCCAGCAGCTTAGGGGGACAGGAAGCTTTCTTT. This gives the protein CASSLGGQEAFF.

The rearrangement uses TRBV29-1 and TRBJ1-2; 9 nucleotides match TRBD1. With V trimmed by 4 bases and J by 7 bases, 7 bases remained unmatched. The CDR3 runs to 13 residues. Germline lookup yields CDR1 SQVTM and CDR2 ANQGSEA. The CDR3 loop reads CSVVGQGLSGYTF. CDR3 DNA: TGCAGCGTTGTGGGACAGGGCTTGTCTGGCTACACCTTC.

The sample holds a few counts of this clone. V is TRBV11-2 and J is TRBJ2-6; D is unclear. CDR1 and CDR2 (germline): SGHAT, FQNNGV. This CDR3 region has 14 residues. The V end was cut by 5 bases, the J end by 0 bases, with 5 bases between. CDR3 bases: TGTGCCAGCAGCCCGCCCTCTGGGGCCAACGTCCTGACTTTC. Translating gives CASSPPSGANVLTF.

This clone turned up a few times. V usage is TRBV30 and J usage is TRBJ2-3; 10 nucleotides agree with TRBD1. This CDR3 is 16 amino acids long. Losses at the gene ends were 4 bases for V and 3 bases for J; bases not matched to a gene: 10. From germline, CDR1 is GTSNPN and CDR2 SVGIG (reference sequence). CDR3 coding DNA: TGTGCCTGGACCACGGGGACAGGGGAGCAAACAGATACGCAGTATTTT. The encoded protein is CAWTTGTGEQTDTQYF. Full variable domain (rest looked up from reference TRBV30 and TRBJ2-3): SQTIHQWPATLVQPVGSPLSLECTVEGTSNPNLYWYRQAAGRGLQLLFYSVGIGQISSEVPQNLSASRPQDRQFILSSKKLLLSDSGFYLCAWTTGTGEQTDTQYFGPGTRLTVL.